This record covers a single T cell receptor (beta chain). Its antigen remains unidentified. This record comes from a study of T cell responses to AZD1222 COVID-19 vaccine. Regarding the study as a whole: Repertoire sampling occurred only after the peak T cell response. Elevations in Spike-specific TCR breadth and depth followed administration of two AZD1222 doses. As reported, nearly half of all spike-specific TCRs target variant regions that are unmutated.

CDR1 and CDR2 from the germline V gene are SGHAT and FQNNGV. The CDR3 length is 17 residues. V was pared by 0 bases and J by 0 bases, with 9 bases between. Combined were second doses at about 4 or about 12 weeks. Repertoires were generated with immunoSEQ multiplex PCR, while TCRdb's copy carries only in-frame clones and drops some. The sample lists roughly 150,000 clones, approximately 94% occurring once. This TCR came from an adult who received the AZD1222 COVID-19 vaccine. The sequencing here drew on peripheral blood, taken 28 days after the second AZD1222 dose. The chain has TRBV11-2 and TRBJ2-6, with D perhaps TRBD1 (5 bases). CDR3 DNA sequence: TGTGCCAGCAGCTTAGAGCGACAGCCCTCTGGGGCCAACGTCCTGACTTTC. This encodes CASSLERQPSGANVLTF.